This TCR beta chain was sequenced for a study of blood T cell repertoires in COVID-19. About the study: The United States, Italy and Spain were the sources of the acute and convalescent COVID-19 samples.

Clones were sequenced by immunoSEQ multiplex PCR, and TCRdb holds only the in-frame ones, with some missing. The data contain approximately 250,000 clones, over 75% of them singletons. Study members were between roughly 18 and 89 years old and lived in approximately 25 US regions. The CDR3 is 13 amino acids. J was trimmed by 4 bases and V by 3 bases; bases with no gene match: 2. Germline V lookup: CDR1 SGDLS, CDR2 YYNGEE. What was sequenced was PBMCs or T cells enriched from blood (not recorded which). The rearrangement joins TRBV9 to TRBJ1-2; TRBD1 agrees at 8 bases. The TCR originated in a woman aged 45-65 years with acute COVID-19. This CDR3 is CASSGTGGYGYTF. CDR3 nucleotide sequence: TGTGCCAGCAGCGGTACAGGGGGCTATGGCTACACCTTC.